These 10 T cell receptor beta chains were all obtained from the same sample, sequenced in a study of T cell repertoires in cytomegalovirus infection. Antigens for these TCRs are unknown. MiXCR, run by TCRdb on the reads, gives a single entry per CDR3 protein. The data contain about 83,000 distinct CDR3 sequences, about 45% of them singletons. This specimen consisted of CD8+ T cells from cultured PBMCs, obtained from culture after CMV antigen stimulation. These receptors originate from a human donor in good health (CMV status not recorded). Some clones in this sample may be carry-over from other donors' samples.

J is TRBJ1-5 and V is TRBV4-3, with D uncertain. Between the trimmed V and J ends, which lost 4 bases and 6 bases, there was a span of 13 bases. The germline V gene has CDR1 LGHNA and CDR2 YSLEER. This CDR3 comprises 14 residues. In DNA form, the CDR3 reads TGCGCCAGCAGCCCCAAGTTGGTAGGTCAGCCCCAGCATTTT. This codes for CASSPKLVGQPQHF.

The chain couples TRBV19 to TRBJ2-1; a possible D gene is TRBD1 (6 bases). The CDR3 loop spans 14 amino acids. The V end was cut by 5 bases, the J end by 8 bases, with 16 bases between. Germline V CDR1 and CDR2: LNHDA, SQIVND (reference sequence). The DNA of the CDR3 is TGTGCCAGTAGTTTACAGGGTATTCCCCATGAGCAGTTCTTC. Protein sequence: CASSLQGIPHEQFF.

This chain links TRBV7-2 with TRBJ2-7; D is ambiguous. Trimming shortened V by 4 bases and J by 6 bases, and 19 bases separated the two germline ends. The CDR3 has 15 residues. Germline CDR1 reads SGHTA; CDR2 reads FQGNSA. The CDR3 region has the DNA TGTGCCAGCAGCTCTCACGGCAATAAGGTGACCGAGCAGTACTTC. Protein: CASSSHGNKVTEQYF.

This clonotype turned up a few times. The chain recombines TRBV27 with TRBJ2-2, with D possibly matching TRBD2 (6 bases). This CDR3 contains 15 residues. With 3 bases removed from V and 5 bases from J, the gap between germline ends came to 13 bases. Germline CDR1 reads MNHEY; CDR2 reads SMNVEV (reference sequence). The CDR3 spells CASSLFQGGTGELFF. The DNA of the CDR3 is TGTGCCAGCAGTTTGTTCCAGGGAGGAACCGGGGAGCTGTTTTTT.

The chain combines TRBV3-1 with TRBJ1-1, with a possible D match to TRBD1 (6 bases). The germline V gene encodes CDR1 LGHDT and CDR2 YNNKEL (reference sequence). The CDR3 runs 17 residues. The V and J ends lost 5 bases and 3 bases respectively, with 22 bases between them. DNA for the CDR3: TGTGCCAGCAGCTCGGGTGGGGGGGCGGATGTCCACACTGAAGCTTTCTTT. The encoded protein is CASSSGGGADVHTEAFF.

The J gene is TRBJ2-6, the V gene TRBV11-2; D might be TRBD1 (5 bases). Per germline, CDR1 SGHAT and CDR2 FQNNGV. The length of the CDR3 is 14 residues. Trimming shortened V by 4 bases and J by 4 bases, and 8 bases separated the two germline ends. CDR3 protein: CASSSTAGANVLTF. The CDR3 nucleotides are TGTGCCAGCAGCTCGACAGCCGGGGCCAACGTCCTGACTTTC.

The chain has TRBV6-6 and TRBJ1-1; D ambiguous. Germline assignment: CDR1 MNHNY and CDR2 SVGAGI (reference sequence). V was pared by 6 bases and J by 1 base, with 12 bases between. This CDR3 has 14 residues. DNA of the CDR3: TGTGCCAGCAGCCCGGGTCCAAGGAACACTGAAGCTTTCTTT. Protein: CASSPGPRNTEAFF.

V gene TRBV20-1 combines with J gene TRBJ2-7, with 10 nucleotides matching TRBD1. This CDR3 spans 13 amino acids. In germline, CDR1 is DFQATT, CDR2 SNEGSKA (reference sequence). The V gene end was trimmed by 6 bases and the J gene end by 7 bases; junction bases not matched to a gene: 9. The CDR3 here is CSASGTGVKEQYF. CDR3 bases: TGCAGTGCCTCCGGGACAGGGGTCAAAGAGCAGTACTTC.

This chain connects TRBV7-2 to TRBJ2-2; the match to TRBD2 covers 10 bases. V lost 5 bases to trimming and J lost 6 bases; unmatched junction nucleotides: 3. The CDR3 contains 14 residues. Germline loops: CDR1 SGHTA, CDR2 FQGNSA. The CDR3 nucleotides are TGTGCCAGCAGCCTCCTAGCGGGAGCCGGGGAGCTGTTTTTT. Translation gives CASSLLAGAGELFF. The full variable domain, completed using reference TRBV7-2 and TRBJ2-2, is GAGVSQSPSNKVTEKGKDVELRCDPISGHTALYWYRQSLGQGLEFLIYFQGNSAPDKSGLPSDRFSAERTGGSVSTLTIQRTQQEDSAVYLCASSLLAGAGELFFGEGSRLTVL.

There are a few counts of this clonotype. The chain combines TRBV10-2 with TRBJ2-2; 8 positions match TRBD2. J lost 7 bases, V lost 5 bases, and 6 bases had no gene match. CDR3 length: 14 residues. Germline CDR1 WSHSY, CDR2 SAAADI. DNA of the CDR3: TGCGCCAGCAGTAGCGGGAGTGGGATCGGGGAGCTGTTTTTT. This codes for CASSSGSGIGELFF.